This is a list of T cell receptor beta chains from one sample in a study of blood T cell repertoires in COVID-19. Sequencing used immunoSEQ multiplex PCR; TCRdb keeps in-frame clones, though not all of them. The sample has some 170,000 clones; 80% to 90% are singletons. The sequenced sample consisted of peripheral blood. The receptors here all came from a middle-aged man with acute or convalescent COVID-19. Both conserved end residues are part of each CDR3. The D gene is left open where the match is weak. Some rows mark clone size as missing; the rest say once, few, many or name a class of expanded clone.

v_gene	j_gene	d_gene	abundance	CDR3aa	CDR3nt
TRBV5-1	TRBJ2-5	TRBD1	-	CASSRDRAYQETQYF	TGCGCCAGCAGCCGGGACAGGGCGTACCAAGAGACCCAGTACTTC
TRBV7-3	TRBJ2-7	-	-	CASSSSPGQFYEQYF	TGTGCCAGCAGCTCCTCCCCCGGACAGTTCTACGAGCAGTACTTC
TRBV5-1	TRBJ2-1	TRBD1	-	CASSPPGQGYEQFF	TGCGCCAGCAGCCCACCGGGACAGGGGTATGAGCAGTTCTTC
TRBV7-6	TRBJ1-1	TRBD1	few	CASSLDPDRADEAFF	TGTGCCAGCAGCCTCGATCCGGACAGGGCGGATGAAGCTTTCTTT
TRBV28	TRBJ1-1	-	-	CASTKLDRGTEAFF	TGTGCCAGCACCAAGTTAGACCGGGGCACTGAAGCTTTCTTT
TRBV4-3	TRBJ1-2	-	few	CASSQDRAGNYGYTF	TGCGCCAGCAGCCAAGATCGGGCAGGGAACTATGGCTACACCTTC
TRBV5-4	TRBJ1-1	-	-	CASSLSRRQGYGEAFF	TGTGCCAGCAGCTTGTCCCGGCGGCAGGGCTATGGTGAAGCTTTCTTT
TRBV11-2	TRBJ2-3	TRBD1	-	CASSLDRATDTQYF	TGTGCCAGCAGCTTGGACAGGGCAACAGATACGCAGTATTTT
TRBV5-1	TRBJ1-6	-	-	CASRTSPQGMGSPLHF	TGCGCCAGCAGAACTTCCCCTCAGGGTATGGGTTCACCCCTCCACTTT
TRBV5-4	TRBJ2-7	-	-	CASSLGGSSYEQYF	TGTGCCAGCAGCTTGGGTGGCAGCTCCTACGAGCAGTACTTC
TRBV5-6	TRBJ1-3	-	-	CASSFGQLDSGNTIYF	TGTGCCAGCAGCTTTGGACAGCTTGACTCTGGAAACACCATATATTTT
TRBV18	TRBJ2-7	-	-	CASSTRGAFEQYF	TGTGCCAGCTCAACCCGGGGGGCTTTCGAGCAGTACTTC
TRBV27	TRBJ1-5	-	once	CASSSGGNNAGQPQHF	TGTGCCAGCAGTTCGGGTGGTAACAACGCCGGCCAGCCCCAGCATTTT
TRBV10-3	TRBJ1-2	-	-	CAISETRVGYTF	TGTGCCATCAGTGAAACCCGGGTTGGCTACACCTTC
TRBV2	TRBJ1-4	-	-	CASSEQGRRIEKLFF	TGTGCCAGCAGTGAACAGGGGCGTCGAATTGAAAAACTGTTTTTT
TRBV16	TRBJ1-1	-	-	CASSQSTVLGEAFF	TGTGCCAGCAGCCAATCTACCGTCCTAGGTGAAGCTTTCTTT
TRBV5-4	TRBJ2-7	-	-	CASSQGPASYEQYF	TGTGCCAGCAGCCAGGGGCCAGCCTCTTACGAGCAGTACTTC
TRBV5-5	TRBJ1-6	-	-	CASSHGTASYNSPLHF	TGTGCCAGCAGCCACGGGACTGCCTCCTATAATTCACCCCTCCACTTT
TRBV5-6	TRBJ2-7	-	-	CASSLGGYEQYF	TGTGCCAGCAGCTTAGGGGGCTACGAGCAGTACTTC
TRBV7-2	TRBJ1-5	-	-	CASSFSVAGRNQPQHF	TGTGCCAGCAGCTTCTCTGTGGCAGGGAGGAATCAGCCCCAGCATTTT
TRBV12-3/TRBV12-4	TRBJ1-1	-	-	CASLRGTEAFF	TGTGCCAGCCTCCGGGGTACTGAAGCTTTCTTT
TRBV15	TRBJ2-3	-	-	CATSREEEGDTQYF	TGTGCCACCAGCAGAGAGGAGGAGGGAGATACGCAGTATTTT
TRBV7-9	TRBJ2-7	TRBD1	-	CASSLARTGDEQYF	TGTGCCAGCAGCTTAGCCAGGACAGGGGACGAGCAGTACTTC
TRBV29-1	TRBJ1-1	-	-	CSVGPGNTEAFF	TGCAGCGTTGGGCCGGGGAACACTGAAGCTTTCTTT
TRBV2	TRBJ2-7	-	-	CASSEGGTGTDYKGDEQYF	TGTGCCAGCAGTGAGGGAGGAACTGGGACAGACTATAAGGGGGACGAGCAGTACTTC
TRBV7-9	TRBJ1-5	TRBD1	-	CASSLGDRAHQPQHF	TGTGCCAGCAGCTTAGGCGACAGGGCCCATCAGCCCCAGCATTTT
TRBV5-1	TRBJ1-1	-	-	CASSVQQTTWNTEAFF	TGCGCCAGCAGCGTACAGCAGACAACCTGGAACACTGAAGCTTTCTTT
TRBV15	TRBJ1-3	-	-	CATSRDSGIQGNTIYF	TGTGCCACCAGCAGAGATTCAGGGATACAAGGAAACACCATATATTTT
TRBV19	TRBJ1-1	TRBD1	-	CASSIKQGIEAFF	TGTGCCAGTAGTATCAAACAGGGGATAGAAGCTTTCTTT
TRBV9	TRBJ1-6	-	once	CASRAGDYNSPLHF	TGTGCTAGCAGGGCGGGAGATTATAATTCACCCCTCCACTTT
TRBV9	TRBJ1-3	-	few	CASSPSGSGQPGNTIYF	TGTGCCAGCAGCCCCTCCGGTTCAGGGCAACCTGGAAACACCATATATTTT
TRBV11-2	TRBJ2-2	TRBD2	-	CASSLVSGGARELFF	TGTGCCAGCAGCTTAGTATCCGGGGGGGCGAGGGAGCTGTTTTTT
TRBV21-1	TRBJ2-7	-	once	CASSQRDKSYEQYF	TGTGCCAGCAGCCAAAGGGACAAATCCTACGAGCAGTACTTC
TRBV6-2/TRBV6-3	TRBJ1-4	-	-	CASSAPREKLFF	TGTGCCAGCAGTGCCCCCAGGGAAAAACTGTTTTTT
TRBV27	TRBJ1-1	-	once	CASSWGPGTEAFF	TGTGCCAGCAGTTGGGGGCCGGGCACTGAAGCTTTCTTT
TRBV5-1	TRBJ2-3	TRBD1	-	CASTHWPHGTGGVETDTQYF	TGCGCCAGCACCCATTGGCCGCATGGGACAGGGGGCGTTGAGACAGATACGCAGTATTTT
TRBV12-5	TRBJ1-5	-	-	CASGRGSNQPQHF	TGTGCTAGTGGTCGAGGGAGCAATCAGCCCCAGCATTTT
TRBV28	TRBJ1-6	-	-	CASTSHRDLDRSPLHF	TGTGCCAGCACCTCCCACCGGGATCTTGATAGGTCACCCCTCCACTTT
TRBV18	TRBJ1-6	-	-	CASSPSQIPGTPGSPLHF	TGTGCCAGCTCACCATCCCAGATCCCCGGGACACCGGGCTCACCCCTCCACTTT
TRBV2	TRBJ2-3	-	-	CASSVQGPEKDTQYF	TGTGCCAGCAGTGTACAGGGTCCTGAAAAAGATACGCAGTATTTT
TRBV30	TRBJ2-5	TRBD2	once	CAWRPSGGFETQYF	TGTGCCTGGAGGCCGAGCGGGGGGTTCGAGACCCAGTACTTC
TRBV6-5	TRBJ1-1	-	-	CASSYSSEGVRTEAFF	TGTGCCAGCAGTTACAGCTCCGAGGGGGTTAGGACTGAAGCTTTCTTT
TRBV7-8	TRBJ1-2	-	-	CASSPPMEGGSYGYTF	TGTGCCAGCAGCCCTCCGATGGAGGGTGGCAGCTATGGCTACACCTTC
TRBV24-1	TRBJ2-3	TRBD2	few	CATSDRRAGATDTQYF	TGTGCCACCAGTGATCGAAGAGCGGGGGCGACAGATACGCAGTATTTT
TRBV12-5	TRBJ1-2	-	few	CASGLVLGRELALGVYTF	TGTGCTAGTGGTTTGGTACTGGGGAGGGAGTTGGCCTTGGGTGTCTACACCTTC
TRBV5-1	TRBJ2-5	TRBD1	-	CASSLGDSQETQYF	TGCGCCAGCAGCTTGGGGGACAGCCAAGAGACCCAGTACTTC
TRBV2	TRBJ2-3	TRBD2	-	CASSEGLAEPTDTQYF	TGTGCCAGCAGTGAAGGGCTAGCGGAGCCCACAGATACGCAGTATTTT
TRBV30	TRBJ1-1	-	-	CAWSVRVSRAAFF	TGTGCCTGGAGTGTACGTGTAAGCCGAGCAGCTTTCTTT
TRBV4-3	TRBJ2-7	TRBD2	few	CASSQGLDPWTSGGGVQYF	TGCGCCAGCAGCCAGGGGCTGGACCCTTGGACTAGCGGGGGGGGTGTGCAGTACTTC
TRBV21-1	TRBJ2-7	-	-	CASSGTGRTYEQYF	TGTGCCAGCAGCGGGACAGGGCGTACCTACGAGCAGTACTTC
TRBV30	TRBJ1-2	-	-	CAWSLDSTSIYGYTF	TGTGCCTGGAGTCTGGACTCCACCTCAATCTATGGCTACACCTTC
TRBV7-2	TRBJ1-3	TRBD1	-	CASTPGGFTAGNTIYF	TGTGCCAGCACCCCAGGGGGGTTTACGGCAGGAAACACCATATATTTT
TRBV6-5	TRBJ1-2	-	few	CASRPGTGAYGYTF	TGTGCCAGCAGGCCGGGGACGGGAGCTTATGGCTACACCTTC
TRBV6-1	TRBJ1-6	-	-	CASSEAGAQRSYNSPLHF	TGTGCCAGCAGTGAAGCAGGGGCGCAAAGGTCCTATAATTCACCCCTCCACTTT